The clone carrying this T cell receptor beta chain was detected a few times. Germline lookup yields CDR1 SGHRS and CDR2 YFSETQ. V dropped 6 bases and J dropped 0; count of bases not matched to a gene: 8. CDR3 size: 17 residues. Via MiXCR, TCRdb re-called the 5' RACE reads, giving one row per CDR3 protein. This sample carries about 300,000 distinct CDR3 sequences, around 9.3% of them seen once, and the ten largest clones take about 3.7%. The sample originates from a study of T cells after yellow fever vaccination. The sequenced sample was CD4+ T cells sorted from PBMCs, obtained 5 days after the yellow fever booster vaccination. The source of this sequence is a man in his late teens or twenties who received the YFV17D yellow fever vaccine. This rearrangement joins TRBV5-1 to TRBJ1-3; TRBD1 agrees at 11 bases. The CDR3 bases are TGCGCCAGCACCCGAAATGGACAGGGGGCCTCTGGAAACACCATATATTTT. As protein: CASTRNGQGASGNTIYF. Supplemented by reference TRBV5-1 and TRBJ1-3, the full variable domain reads KAGVTQTPRYLIKTRGQQVTLSCSPISGHRSVSWYQQTPGQGLQFLFEYFSETQRNKGNFPGRFSGRQFSNSRSEMNVSTLELGDSALYLCASTRNGQGASGNTIYFGEGSWLTVV.